This T cell receptor beta chain was sequenced in a study of T cell responses to AZD1222 COVID-19 vaccine. Study-level information: Samples with a second dose at about 4 or about 12 weeks were pooled together.

Produced via immunoSEQ multiplex PCR; TCRdb's table is partial and in-frame only. The sample lists 60,000 to 75,000 clones, less than 90% occurring once. Study conclusions and caveats: At study baseline, merely six AZD1222 recipients were seropositive. Increases in Spike-specific TCR breadth and depth were seen after two AZD1222 doses. Clonal diversity was possibly underestimated; the donors were predominantly white British and more often female.

In regard to this clone: Antigen unknown.

V was pared by 7 bases and J by 6 bases, with 22 bases between. Per germline, CDR1 MDHEN and CDR2 SYDVKM. The CDR3 contains 15 residues. The chain recombines TRBV28 with TRBJ2-7; a weak D match, TRBD1 (5 bases). The sequence was collected from an adult in good health. Specimen: peripheral blood, collected on day 0 of AZD1222 vaccination. The CDR3 loop is CASTSGFTSRREQYF. The CDR3 nucleotides are TGTGCCAGCACCTCAGGGTTTACTTCCCGCCGCGAGCAGTACTTC.